The clone carrying this T cell receptor beta chain was found once. What it binds is unknown. CD45RO negativity and positive selection for CCR7 defined naive CD8 cells, a population that excluded terminally differentiated effector memory CD45RA+ cells. Germline trimming cut 5 bases from V and 3 bases from J; bases unmatched to any gene: 3. The germline CDR1 and CDR2 sequences are MRHNA and SNTAGT. The CDR3 has 15 residues. Generated by immunoSEQ multiplex PCR, the TCRdb table keeps only in-frame clones and is missing some. The data contain around 640,000 clones, approximately 96% of them singletons. The sample is drawn from a study of shared clonotypes between healthy human individuals. Findings and caveats of the study: Sequencing depth was a factor that was expected to affect clonotype sharing among donors. Non-shared clonotypes had lower generation probabilities than those shared by all four donors.

The source material was naive CD8+ T cells sorted from blood. This receptor was identified in a woman under 40 in good health. The chain recombines TRBV6-4 with TRBJ2-1; 11 positions match TRBD1. The CDR3 DNA reads as TGTGCCAGCAGTCAAGGGACAGGGGGCTACAATGAGCAGTTCTTC. Its translation: CASSQGTGGYNEQFF.